The text below deals with one TCR beta chain. This entry comes from a study of T cell changes during pregnancy in multiple sclerosis. Sequencing used immunoSEQ multiplex PCR; TCRdb keeps in-frame clones, though not all of them. The sample holds some 120,000 clones, about 96% seen once. Per germline, CDR1 LNHNV and CDR2 YYDKDF (reference sequence). The V segment lost 0 bases and the J segment 4 bases; nucleotides outside the gene matches: 9. The CDR3 is 17 residues long. The source is a female donor with multiple sclerosis, enrolled in a pregnancy study. The sample in question was peripheral blood, obtained after pregnancy. The chain links TRBV15 to TRBJ2-1; 7 nucleotides line up with TRBD2. The CDR3 spells CATSRDQRDRRYNEQFF. CDR3 nucleotide sequence: TGTGCCACCAGCAGAGATCAGCGGGACCGCCGGTACAATGAGCAGTTCTTC.